Shown below are 28 T cell receptor beta chains from a single sample sequenced in a study of blood T cell repertoires in COVID-19. Assay: immunoSEQ multiplex PCR; the TCRdb copy retains only in-frame clones and omits some. The table lists a few hundred thousand clones, around four fifths of them singletons. Sequencing used peripheral blood. The receptor set was obtained from a woman between 50 and 59 years old with acute or convalescent COVID-19.

V is TRBV5-6 and J is TRBJ2-1, with TRBD2 matching over 14 bases. Germline V gene sequence: CDR1 SGHDT, CDR2 YYEEEE. V was pared by 4 bases and J by 2 bases, with 2 bases of the junction left unmatched. The CDR3 consists of 16 residues. Written as DNA, the CDR3 is TGTGCCAGCAGCCCGGGACTAGCGGGAGCCTACAATGAGCAGTTCTTC. Translation gives CASSPGLAGAYNEQFF.

The J gene is TRBJ2-1, the V gene TRBV7-6; the D gene is possibly TRBD1 (7 bases). Trimming took 5 bases from V and 4 from J, leaving 15 bases between them. The CDR3 has 15 amino acids. From germline, CDR1 is SGHVS and CDR2 FNYEAQ. CDR3 bases: TGTGCCAGCAGCCGCCAGGGGGGTCCATACAATGAGCAGTTCTTC. Encoded protein: CASSRQGGPYNEQFF. Combining the CDR3 with reference TRBV7-6 and TRBJ2-1 gives the whole variable domain GAGVSQSPRYKVTKRGQDVALRCDPISGHVSLYWYRQALGQGPEFLTYFNYEAQQDKSGLPNDRFSAERPEGSISTLTIQRTEQRDSAMYRCASSRQGGPYNEQFFGPGTRLTVL.

V and J are TRBV9 and TRBJ1-5; 9 bases are a match to TRBD1. Germline V gives CDR1 SGDLS, CDR2 YYNGEE. The CDR3 is made up of 17 amino acids. J lost 2 bases, V lost 3 bases, and 9 bases had no gene match. Here the CDR3 reads CASSANLGQGGNQPQHF. In nucleotides, the CDR3 is TGTGCCAGCAGCGCCAACCTGGGACAGGGTGGCAATCAGCCCCAGCATTTT. Using reference TRBV9 and TRBJ1-5 for the parts outside the CDR3, the full variable domain is DSGVTQTPKHLITATGQRVTLRCSPRSGDLSVYWYQQSLDQGLQFLIQYYNGEERAKGNILERFSAQQFPDLHSELNLSSLELGDSALYFCASSANLGQGGNQPQHFGDGTRLSIL.

V gene TRBV3-1 (or the pseudogene TRBV3-2) combines with J gene TRBJ2-1; a weak D match, TRBD2 (5 bases). The germline V gene encodes CDR1 LGHDT and CDR2 YNNKEL (reference sequence). V was cut by 0 bases and J by 9 bases, with 12 bases left in between. The CDR3 extends over 14 amino acids. CDR3 in amino acids: CASSQDVNAGEQFF. Here the CDR3 DNA reads TGTGCCAGCAGCCAAGATGTAAACGCGGGTGAGCAGTTCTTC.

This chain joins TRBV25-1 and TRBJ2-7, with 8 bases identical to TRBD2. Germline V CDR1 and CDR2: MGHDK, SYGVNS. Germline trimming cut 4 bases from V and 2 bases from J; bases unmatched to any gene: 4. This CDR3 is built from 14 residues. Here the CDR3 reads CASSGSGNPYEQYF. As DNA, the CDR3 is TGTGCCAGCAGTGGTAGCGGGAACCCCTACGAGCAGTACTTC.

V is TRBV2 and J is TRBJ2-7; possible D gene TRBD1, 6 bases. The CDR3 sequence is 12 residues long. V was shortened by 6 bases and J by 10 bases, with 16 bases between the two germline ends. Germline V lookup: CDR1 SNHLY, CDR2 FYNNEI. CDR3 sequence: CASSGDRTVQYF. CDR3 sequence (DNA): TGTGCCAGCAGCGGGGACCGGACAGTACAGTACTTC.

This chain connects TRBV5-5 to TRBJ2-1; D gene uncertain. This CDR3 comprises 15 residues. Trimming left V 3 bases short and J 0 bases short, with 10 bases between. Germline V gene data show CDR1 as SGHKS and CDR2 as YYEKEE (reference sequence). CDR3 protein: CASSSDMSSYNEQFF. In DNA form, the CDR3 reads TGTGCCAGCAGCTCCGACATGAGCTCCTACAATGAGCAGTTCTTC. The entire variable domain, with the rest obtained from reference TRBV5-5 and TRBJ2-1, is as follows: DAGVTQSPTHLIKTRGQQVTLRCSPISGHKSVSWYQQVLGQGPQFIFQYYEKEERGRGNFPDRFSARQFPNYSSELNVNALLLGDSALYLCASSSDMSSYNEQFFGPGTRLTVL.

This clone was recorded a few times. This rearrangement joins TRBV3-1 (or the pseudogene TRBV3-2) to TRBJ2-7, with TRBD2 matching over 9 bases. Germline V gene sequence: CDR1 LGHDT, CDR2 YNNKEL (reference sequence). V trimming: 5 bases; J trimming: 4 bases; junction bases outside the gene matches: 3. This CDR3 is built from 13 residues. The chain's CDR3 is CASSAGLAYEQYV. Written as DNA, the CDR3 is TGTGCCAGCAGCGCAGGACTAGCGTACGAGCAGTACGTC.

Remarks on this clone: A junction end diverges from the germline sequence, so it may reflect a read error. The genes are TRBV24-1 and TRBJ2-1; 7 bases align to TRBD2. Looked up from germline, CDR1 is KGHDR and CDR2 is SFDVKD. This CDR3 spans 14 amino acids. Written as DNA, the CDR3 is TGTGCCACCGGTGACTGGCGGGGGAGCGATGAGCAGTTCTTC. Translating gives CATGDWRGSDEQFF.

The gene calls are TRBV3-1 (or the pseudogene TRBV3-2) and TRBJ2-5, with D tentatively TRBD1 (7 bases). Trimming removed 5 bases from V and 3 bases from J, with 10 bases in between. The CDR3 contains 13 residues. Germline CDR1 is LGHDT and CDR2 is YNNKEL (reference sequence). CDR3 loop: CASSFRGEETQYF. DNA for the CDR3: TGTGCCAGCAGCTTCAGGGGGGAAGAGACCCAGTACTTC.

The J gene is TRBJ2-5, the V gene TRBV5-1; TRBD2 might be the D (6 bases). Germline values: CDR1 SGHRS, CDR2 YFSETQ. The V gene lost 0 bases and the J gene lost 1 base, with 7 bases spanning the gap. CDR3 length equals 14 residues. The CDR3: CASSLGGAQETQYF. The CDR3 DNA reads as TGCGCCAGCAGCTTGGGCGGGGCCCAAGAGACCCAGTACTTC.

This chain links TRBV7-9 with TRBJ2-2; 9 bases map to TRBD1. V gave up 7 bases and J gave up 0 bases; unmatched junction bases: 6. This CDR3 contains 16 residues. CDR1 and CDR2 from the germline V gene are SEHNR and FQNEAQ (reference sequence). CDR3 sequence: CASIMGDRANTGELFF. CDR3 DNA sequence: TGTGCCAGCATCATGGGGGACAGGGCGAACACCGGGGAGCTGTTTTTT.

On this clone: The same CDR3 is also encoded by other DNA sequences in this sample. The rearrangement links TRBV6-2 or TRBV6-3 to TRBJ2-3; 8 bases align to TRBD1. The germline CDR1 and CDR2 sequences are MNHEY and SVGEGT. The CDR3 is 14 residues long. J lost 6 bases, V lost 0 bases, and 2 bases had no gene match. CDR3 amino acids: CASSYSDRADTQYF. The DNA for the CDR3 is TGTGCCAGCAGTTACTCGGACAGGGCGGATACGCAGTATTTT.

This clone has more than one count but fewer than ten. The rearrangement links TRBV15 to TRBJ2-6; 7 bases match TRBD2. Per the germline V gene, CDR1 is LNHNV and CDR2 is YYDKDF (reference sequence). Trimming at V came to 3 bases and at J to 1 base, leaving 6 bases not matched to a gene. This CDR3 has 17 residues. CDR3: CATSRKAGPSGANVLTF. The CDR3 region has the DNA TGTGCCACCAGCAGGAAAGCGGGGCCTTCTGGGGCCAACGTCCTGACTTTC.

V is TRBV6-2 or TRBV6-3 and J is TRBJ2-1, with 10 bases fitting TRBD2. The germline V gene encodes CDR1 MNHEY and CDR2 SVGEGT. This CDR3 comprises 16 residues. Trimming at V came to 2 bases and at J to 7 bases, leaving 8 bases not matched to a gene. CDR3 sequence: CASSYDLAGGRNEQFF. CDR3 nucleotide sequence: TGTGCCAGCAGTTACGATTTAGCGGGAGGCCGTAATGAGCAGTTCTTC.

The table lists this clone with a count of one. V and J are TRBV10-3 and TRBJ2-7; 7 bases fit TRBD1. Germline loops: CDR1 ENHRY, CDR2 SYGVKD. With V trimmed by 4 bases and J by 3 bases, 9 bases remained unmatched. This CDR3 contains 15 residues. The CDR3 region is CAISASTGSLYEQYF. The CDR3 DNA is TGTGCCATCAGTGCGTCGACAGGGAGTCTCTACGAGCAGTACTTC.

The V gene is TRBV6-1, the J gene TRBJ2-3; 7 bases map to TRBD2. Germline V gene sequence: CDR1 MNHNS, CDR2 SASEGT. Germline trimming cut 0 bases from V and 7 bases from J; bases unmatched to any gene: 10. The CDR3 is made up of 16 amino acids. CDR3 in DNA: TGTGCCAGCAGTGAAGCACCGGGGAGGGCCGTCAATACGCAGTATTTT. Translation gives CASSEAPGRAVNTQYF.

J is TRBJ2-2 and V is TRBV7-3, with D unresolved. Germline values: CDR1 SGHTA, CDR2 FQGTGA. The length of the CDR3 is 16 residues. V lost 5 bases and J lost 0, with 13 bases in between. The CDR3 loop reads CASSLQPLANTGELFF. The DNA for the CDR3 is TGTGCCAGCAGCCTACAGCCCCTCGCGAACACCGGGGAGCTGTTTTTT.

The chain joins TRBV14 to TRBJ2-3; 7 bases match TRBD2. Germline V gene sequence: CDR1 SGHDN, CDR2 FVKESK. The CDR3 loop spans 14 amino acids. V lost 2 bases and J lost 5; bases outside the gene matches: 4. In DNA form, the CDR3 reads TGTGCCAGCAGCCAACTAACGGGAGGAGATACGCAGTATTTT. Its protein product is CASSQLTGGDTQYF.

The chain recombines TRBV6-2 or TRBV6-3 with TRBJ2-2, with 8 bases that match TRBD2. Germline CDR1 is MNHEY and CDR2 is SVGEGT. J was trimmed by 5 bases and V by 5 bases; bases with no gene match: 13. The CDR3 covers 17 residues. This chain's CDR3 is CASSTPGGGVGTGELFF. CDR3 in DNA: TGTGCCAGCAGTACCCCCGGGGGGGGCGTCGGGACCGGGGAGCTGTTTTTT.

The chain has TRBV30 and TRBJ1-1; no clear D gene. The CDR3 is made up of 13 amino acids. Between the trimmed V and J ends, which lost 1 base and 5 bases, there was a span of 11 bases. The germline V gene encodes CDR1 GTSNPN and CDR2 SVGIG (reference sequence). The CDR3 DNA is TGTGCCTGGAGTGACGGGAGGTGGACTGAAGCTTTCTTT. It encodes CAWSDGRWTEAFF.

A remark on this clone: The sample has other DNA sequences that encode this CDR3 too. The chain combines TRBV27 with TRBJ2-1, with 7 bases matching TRBD2. Germline V gene data show CDR1 as MNHEY and CDR2 as SMNVEV (reference sequence). V lost 2 bases and J lost 3; bases outside the gene matches: 1. The CDR3 is 14 amino acids. The CDR3 is CASSLREDYNEQFF. The CDR3 DNA sequence: TGTGCCAGCAGTTTACGGGAGGACTACAATGAGCAGTTCTTC.

The chain combines TRBV4-2 with TRBJ2-1; 9 bases line up with TRBD2. CDR1 LGHNA and CDR2 YNFKEQ come from the germline V gene. The CDR3 consists of 18 residues. Trimming at V came to 0 bases and at J to 9 bases, leaving 15 bases not matched to a gene. The CDR3 nucleotides read TGTGCCAGCAGCCAAGATCGTTCGAGGGGCGGGGGGGCAGGTGAGCAGTTCTTC. The encoded protein is CASSQDRSRGGGAGEQFF.

This clone showed up just once. The rearrangement uses TRBV19 and TRBJ2-3; 11 nucleotides align to TRBD1. The germline gives CDR1 LNHDA, CDR2 SQIVND (reference sequence). J gave up 3 bases and V 5 bases, and 10 bases lay outside the gene matches. This CDR3 comprises 17 residues. CDR3 nucleotides: TGTGCCAGTAGTCACCTTCCGGGACAGGGGGGAACAGATACGCAGTATTTT. Translated, it gives CASSHLPGQGGTDTQYF. The entire variable domain, with the rest obtained from reference TRBV19 and TRBJ2-3, is as follows: DGGITQSPKYLFRKEGQNVTLSCEQNLNHDAMYWYRQDPGQGLRLIYYSQIVNDFQKGDIAEGYSVSREKKESFPLTVTSAQKNPTAFYLCASSHLPGQGGTDTQYFGPGTRLTVL.

The V call is TRBV30, the J call TRBJ1-5; a possible D gene is TRBD1 (6 bases). The V gene's germline CDR1 is GTSNPN and CDR2 SVGIG (reference sequence). The CDR3 sequence is 18 residues long. Trimming took off 4 bases at V and 0 bases at J, with 22 bases between the two ends. Here the CDR3 DNA reads TGTGCCTGGACCCCCTTCGGACAGACGAGTATTAGCAATCAGCCCCAGCATTTT. This translates into CAWTPFGQTSISNQPQHF.

To note about this clone: Different DNA sequences within this sample yield the same CDR3. The V gene is TRBV7-2, the J gene TRBJ2-7, with 8 bases fitting TRBD2. The ends lost 5 bases at V and 3 bases at J; junction bases unmatched: 3. This CDR3 region has 13 residues. Germline V gives CDR1 SGHTA, CDR2 FQGNSA. The CDR3 DNA reads as TGTGCCAGCAGCCCCCGGGGGGGCTACGAGCAGTACTTC. Translating gives CASSPRGGYEQYF.

This clone was recorded only once. The chain employs TRBV6-6 and TRBJ1-1; no clear D. Germline CDR1 and CDR2: MNHNY and SVGAGI (reference sequence). V dropped 0 bases and J dropped 7 bases, with 9 bases sitting between them. The CDR3 length is 13 residues. The CDR3 DNA follows: TGTGCCAGCAGTTACTCGAAAGAGGATGAAGCTTTCTTT. Protein: CASSYSKEDEAFF.

The table lists this clone with a count of one. The chain uses TRBV30 and TRBJ1-4; D unclear. V lost 3 bases to trimming and J lost 0 bases, with 8 bases between them. The CDR3 is 14 residues long. Germline CDR1 and CDR2: GTSNPN and SVGIG (reference sequence). The CDR3 sequence is CAWSYFATNEKLFF. As DNA, the CDR3 is TGTGCCTGGAGCTATTTCGCAACTAATGAAAAACTGTTTTTT.